These 22 T cell receptor beta chains share one sample of origin, sequenced in a study of blood T cells in healthy people across ages. Next came a second PCR, run for about 7 to 11 cycles, which used a sample-barcoded 5' primer along with a J-beta primer mix. Each CDR3 protein is one row after TCRdb ran MiXCR on the 5' RACE reads. The sample holds 650,000 to 1,000,000 distinct CDR3 sequences, about 36% seen once. The source material was blood. The receptors were gathered from a man aged 18 to 29 in good health.

As DNA, the CDR3 is TGTGCCAGCAGCCAGCAACAGAGCCCTAGCACTGAAGCTTTCTTT. It codes for CASSQQQSPSTEAFF. The J gene is TRBJ1-1, the V gene TRBV4-2; D remains ambiguous. V was pared by 3 bases and J by 4 bases, with 15 bases between. Germline CDR1 LGHNA, CDR2 YNFKEQ. There are 15 residues in the CDR3.

This chain links TRBV10-3 with TRBJ2-3; D is possibly TRBD2 (7 bases). V dropped 7 bases and J dropped 9 bases, with 26 bases sitting between them. This CDR3 is built from 16 residues. Germline values: CDR1 ENHRY, CDR2 SYGVKD. CDR3 region: CAITIGRGRKGWTQYF. The CDR3 nucleotides read TGTGCCATCACCATCGGGCGGGGGCGGAAGGGCTGGACGCAGTATTTT.

This clonotype was recorded a few times. This chain links TRBV4-3 with TRBJ1-4, with TRBD1 as a possible D gene (5 bases). Germline CDR1 and CDR2: LGHNA and YSLEER. The V end lost 0 bases, the J end lost 5 bases, and 16 bases lay between the germline ends. This CDR3 comprises 17 residues. CDR3 in amino acids: CASSQDLVGTGNEKLFF. The CDR3 coding sequence is TGCGCCAGCAGCCAAGATTTGGTAGGGACGGGGAATGAAAAACTGTTTTTT.

The chain joins TRBV28 to TRBJ2-7; 9 positions match TRBD2. CDR3 size: 14 residues. Germline values: CDR1 MDHEN, CDR2 SYDVKM. J lost 3 bases, V lost 6 bases, and 6 bases had no gene match. The CDR3 spells CASSAGGPFYEQYF. In DNA, the CDR3 is TGTGCCAGCAGCGCGGGGGGGCCCTTCTACGAGCAGTACTTC.

As for this clonotype: One end of the junction is discordant with germline, which a read error may explain. The V gene is TRBV9, the J gene TRBJ1-2; D ambiguous. Germline V gene lookup returns CDR1 SGDLS and CDR2 YYNGEE. The CDR3 is 11 residues long. In nucleotides, the CDR3 is TGTGCCAGCAGCTCGCGGGATGGCTACATCTTC. This translates into CASSSRDGYIF.

The chain links TRBV12-5 to TRBJ2-4; possibly TRBD2 for D (5 bases). Trimming pared 0 bases from V and 0 bases from J, leaving 18 bases between. Germline CDR1 LGHNT, CDR2 FRNRAP. The CDR3 has 19 amino acids. This chain's CDR3 is CASGLVNSQRILAKNIQYF. CDR3 bases: TGTGCTAGTGGTTTGGTCAATTCCCAGCGGATCCTAGCCAAAAACATTCAGTACTTC.

This clonotype came up a few times. The chain links TRBV6-5 to TRBJ2-7; 7 bases agree with TRBD2. Trimming took 2 bases from V and 7 from J; bases not matched to a gene: 11. Germline V CDR1 and CDR2: MNHEY, SVGAGI. The CDR3 has 15 amino acids. CDR3 sequence: CASSYGRGLYNEQYF. The CDR3 DNA reads as TGTGCCAGCAGTTACGGGCGGGGGTTATACAATGAGCAGTACTTC.

A note on this clonotype: A clone one base away is much larger, so this may be a read error. The V call is TRBV4-2, the J call TRBJ2-7; tentative D call: TRBD2 (6 bases). Germline V gives CDR1 LGHNA, CDR2 YNFKEQ. The CDR3 loop spans 15 amino acids. The ends were cut back, 2 bases at V and 7 bases at J, with 18 bases in the middle. The CDR3 DNA reads as TGTGCCAGCAGCCAAACGCCGACTAGGATGGATGAGCAGTACTTC. The encoded protein is CASSQTPTRMDEQYF.

V usage is TRBV7-3 and J usage is TRBJ1-4; D uncertain. CDR1 and CDR2 from the germline V gene are SGHTA and FQGTGA. Trimming removed 6 bases from V and 8 bases from J, with 19 bases in between. CDR3 length: 15 amino acids. The CDR3 is CASRLDNSPEEKLFF. CDR3 bases: TGTGCCAGCAGGCTCGACAATTCCCCGGAAGAAAAACTGTTTTTT.

J is TRBJ2-5 and V is TRBV6-2 or TRBV6-3, with 9 bases matching TRBD2. Germline lookup yields CDR1 MNHEY and CDR2 SVGEGT. The CDR3 runs to 18 residues. J gave up 11 bases and V 6 bases, and 25 bases lay outside the gene matches. CDR3 sequence: CASRQWVSSGGQNNEQYF. CDR3 DNA: TGTGCCAGCAGGCAATGGGTTAGTAGCGGGGGCCAAAACAATGAGCAGTACTTC.

This clonotype appeared many times. The chain joins TRBV20-1 to TRBJ2-7; D might be TRBD2 (5 bases). This CDR3 has 16 amino acids. The V end lost 0 bases, the J end lost 1 base, and 16 bases lay between the germline ends. CDR1 is DFQATT and CDR2 is SNEGSKA in the germline V gene (reference sequence). The CDR3 region has the DNA TGCAGTGCTAGAGATCGGGAACTCGACACGTCCTACGAGCAGTACTTC. Protein sequence: CSARDRELDTSYEQYF.

A few counts support this clonotype. The rearrangement uses TRBV12-3 or TRBV12-4 and TRBJ2-4; no clear D gene. V was trimmed by 5 bases and J by 1 base, leaving 15 bases between them. CDR3 length equals 16 residues. In DNA form, the CDR3 reads TGTGCCAGCAGTCCCCGGGCACTTTTGGCCAAAAACATTCAGTACTTC. Amino acids: CASSPRALLAKNIQYF.

This chain connects TRBV18 to TRBJ1-2, with D hard to call. Germline CDR1 and CDR2: KGHSH and LQKENI. The CDR3 has 13 amino acids. V lost 1 base and J lost 8, with 11 bases in between. The CDR3 nucleotides read TGTGCCAGCTCACCACTCGTGGAGGGAGGCTACACCTTC. Translated, it gives CASSPLVEGGYTF.

Written as DNA, the CDR3 is TGTGCCAGCAGCCGGACAGGCGGCTACACCTTC. It yields the protein CASSRTGGYTF. The chain is built from TRBV9 and TRBJ1-2; 7 bases fit TRBD1. Losses at the gene ends were 4 bases for V and 8 bases for J; bases not matched to a gene: 2. The germline CDR1 and CDR2 sequences are SGDLS and YYNGEE. The CDR3 sequence is 11 residues long.

Points on this clonotype: The junction does not match germline at one end; this may be a read error. This chain uses TRBV6-1 with TRBJ2-1; D gene uncertain. The CDR3 is 15 residues long. Per germline, CDR1 MNHNS and CDR2 SASEGT. The CDR3 DNA is TGTGCCAGCATTGGTGGGGTAGTTGCCTACGATGAGCAGTTCTTC. This translates into CASIGGVVAYDEQFF.

This clonotype has just a few counts. The chain links TRBV7-2 to TRBJ1-5, with D maybe TRBD1 (6 bases). This CDR3 is built from 15 residues. Deletions cut 5 bases from V and 2 bases from J, with 13 bases between. Germline V gives CDR1 SGHTA, CDR2 FQGNSA. The CDR3 spells CASSNRVEGNQPQHF. The CDR3 DNA reads as TGTGCCAGCAGCAACAGGGTAGAAGGCAATCAGCCCCAGCATTTT.

This chain joins TRBV7-2 and TRBJ1-1; a weak D match, TRBD1 (6 bases). This CDR3 has 13 residues. Germline loops: CDR1 SGHTA, CDR2 FQGNSA. V lost 9 bases, J lost 0 bases, and 11 bases lay in between. In DNA, the CDR3 is TGTGCCAGTAAAGGACAGATGAACACTGAAGCTTTCTTT. Protein: CASKGQMNTEAFF. The variable domain in full, completed from reference TRBV7-2 and TRBJ1-1, reads GAGVSQSPSNKVTEKGKDVELRCDPISGHTALYWYRQSLGQGLEFLIYFQGNSAPDKSGLPSDRFSAERTGGSVSTLTIQRTQQEDSAVYLCASKGQMNTEAFFGQGTRLTVV.

This chain uses TRBV29-1 with TRBJ2-2; tentatively, D is TRBD2 (6 bases). The CDR3 covers 13 residues. Germline V gives CDR1 SQVTM, CDR2 ANQGSEA. V lost 7 bases and J lost 0, with 9 bases in between. The CDR3 here is CSGGLTNTGELFF. CDR3 sequence (DNA): TGCAGCGGGGGACTGACGAACACCGGGGAGCTGTTTTTT.

This clonotype turned up a few times. The chain links TRBV9 to TRBJ2-1, with TRBD2 matching over 11 bases. This CDR3 has 16 residues. V was clipped by 4 bases and J by 2 bases; unmatched bases: 5. The V gene's germline CDR1 is SGDLS and CDR2 YYNGEE. Here the CDR3 reads CASSPNSGGAYNEQFF. The CDR3 nucleotides read TGTGCCAGCAGCCCCAATAGCGGGGGGGCCTACAATGAGCAGTTCTTC.

This clonotype was seen repeatedly, ten times or more. The CDR3 protein is CASSQVRTTYEQYF. The CDR3 nucleotides read TGCGCCAGCAGCCAAGTCCGGACTACCTACGAGCAGTACTTC. The chain is built from TRBV4-3 and TRBJ2-7, with a tentative D call TRBD2 (6 bases). The CDR3 extends over 14 amino acids. The germline CDR1 and CDR2 sequences are LGHNA and YSLEER. V was clipped by 1 base and J by 2 bases, with 9 bases between them.

This clonotype occurred a few times. J is TRBJ1-1 and V is TRBV3-1, with a weak D call TRBD1 (6 bases). The length of the CDR3 is 14 residues. Trimming took 1 base from V and 4 from J, leaving 10 bases between them. Germline V gene data show CDR1 as LGHDT and CDR2 as YNNKEL (reference sequence). In DNA form, the CDR3 reads TGTGCCAGCAGCCAAGCAGGGGTCGGCACTGAAGCTTTCTTT. Translating gives CASSQAGVGTEAFF.

This clonotype was detected ten times or more. CDR3 coding DNA: TGTGCCAGCAGTCCGGGTTCTGGCTACACCTTC. Amino acid sequence: CASSPGSGYTF. The rearrangement links TRBV12-3 or TRBV12-4 to TRBJ1-2; D not certain. The CDR3 loop spans 11 amino acids. Trimming shortened V by 5 bases and J by 7 bases, and 8 bases separated the two germline ends.